This T cell receptor beta chain came from a study of technical replicates of blood from a few donors. Germline V gene data show CDR1 as MNHNS and CDR2 as SASEGT. V dropped 2 bases and J dropped 0 bases, with 5 bases sitting between them. This CDR3 region has 14 residues. The method was immunoSEQ multiplex PCR; TCRdb's version includes in-frame clones alone and lacks a portion of them. This sample has some 71,000 clones, with about 97% found just once. This chain joins TRBV6-1 and TRBJ1-5; D gene uncertain. The sequence derives from a human donor in good health. Input material: T cells isolated from PBMCs. CDR3 loop: CASSESGSNQPQHF. CDR3 DNA sequence: TGTGCCAGCAGTGAAAGCGGTAGCAATCAGCCCCAGCATTTT.